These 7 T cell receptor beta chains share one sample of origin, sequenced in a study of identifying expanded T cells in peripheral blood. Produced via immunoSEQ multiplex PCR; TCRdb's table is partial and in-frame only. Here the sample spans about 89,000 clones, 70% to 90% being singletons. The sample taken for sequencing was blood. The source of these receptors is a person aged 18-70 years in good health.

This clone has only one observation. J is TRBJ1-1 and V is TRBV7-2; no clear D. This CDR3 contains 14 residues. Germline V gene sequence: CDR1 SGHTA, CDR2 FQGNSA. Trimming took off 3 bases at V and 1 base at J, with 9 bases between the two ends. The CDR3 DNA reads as TGTGCCAGCAGCTTCACACACAGGAACACTGAAGCTTTCTTT. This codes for CASSFTHRNTEAFF.

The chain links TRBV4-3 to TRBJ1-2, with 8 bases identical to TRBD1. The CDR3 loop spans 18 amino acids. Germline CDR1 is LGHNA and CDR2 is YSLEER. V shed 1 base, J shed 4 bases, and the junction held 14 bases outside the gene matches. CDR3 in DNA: TGCGCCAGCAGCCAAGGGGGGCAGGGGGCCTTTAATGGCTATGGCTACACCTTC. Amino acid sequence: CASSQGGQGAFNGYGYTF.

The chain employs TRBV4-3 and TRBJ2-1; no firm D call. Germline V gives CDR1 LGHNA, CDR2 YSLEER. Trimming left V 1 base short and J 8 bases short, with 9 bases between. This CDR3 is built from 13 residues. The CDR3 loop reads CASSQGLWYEQFF. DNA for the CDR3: TGCGCCAGCAGCCAAGGGCTGTGGTATGAGCAGTTCTTC.

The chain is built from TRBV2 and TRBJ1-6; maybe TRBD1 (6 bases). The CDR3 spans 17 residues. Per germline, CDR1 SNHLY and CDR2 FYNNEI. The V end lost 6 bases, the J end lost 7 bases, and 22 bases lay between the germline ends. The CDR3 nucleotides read TGTGCCAGCAGCCCTCTAAGACAGGACCTTAGAAATTCACCCCTCCACTTT. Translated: CASSPLRQDLRNSPLHF.

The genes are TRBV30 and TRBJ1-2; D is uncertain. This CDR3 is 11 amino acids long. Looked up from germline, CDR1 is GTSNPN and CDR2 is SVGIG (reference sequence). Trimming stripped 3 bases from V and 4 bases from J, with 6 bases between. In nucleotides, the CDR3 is TGTGCCTGGAGCGGCTCCTATGGCTACACCTTC. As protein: CAWSGSYGYTF.

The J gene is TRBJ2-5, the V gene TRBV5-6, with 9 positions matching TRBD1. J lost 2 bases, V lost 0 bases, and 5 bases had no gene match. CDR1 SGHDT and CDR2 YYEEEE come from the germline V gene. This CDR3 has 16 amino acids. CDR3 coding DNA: TGTGCCAGCAGCTTGGGTATCGGGACAGGGCAAGAGACCCAGTACTTC. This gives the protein CASSLGIGTGQETQYF.

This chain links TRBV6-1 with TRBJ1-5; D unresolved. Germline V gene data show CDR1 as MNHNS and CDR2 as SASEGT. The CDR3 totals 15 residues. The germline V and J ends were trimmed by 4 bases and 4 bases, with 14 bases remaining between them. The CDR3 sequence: CASSAKGRINQPQHF. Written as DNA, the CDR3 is TGTGCCAGCAGTGCGAAAGGACGGATTAATCAGCCCCAGCATTTT.